This record concerns one T cell receptor (beta chain) sequence. Trimming left V 3 bases short and J 6 bases short, with 15 bases between. CDR3 size: 15 residues. Per the germline V gene, CDR1 is MNHNS and CDR2 is SASEGT. The data originate from a study of T cell responses to AZD1222 COVID-19 vaccine. Produced via immunoSEQ multiplex PCR; TCRdb's table is partial and in-frame only. This table holds more than 150,000 clones, about 90% found once. The rearrangement joins TRBV6-1 to TRBJ1-5; maybe TRBD1 (5 bases). Specimen: peripheral blood, collected 28 days after the second AZD1222 dose. The receptor's source is an adult who received the AZD1222 COVID-19 vaccine. The CDR3 region is CASSEAGNGGQPQHF. For the CDR3, the DNA is TGTGCCAGCAGTGAGGCAGGGAATGGGGGTCAGCCCCAGCATTTT.